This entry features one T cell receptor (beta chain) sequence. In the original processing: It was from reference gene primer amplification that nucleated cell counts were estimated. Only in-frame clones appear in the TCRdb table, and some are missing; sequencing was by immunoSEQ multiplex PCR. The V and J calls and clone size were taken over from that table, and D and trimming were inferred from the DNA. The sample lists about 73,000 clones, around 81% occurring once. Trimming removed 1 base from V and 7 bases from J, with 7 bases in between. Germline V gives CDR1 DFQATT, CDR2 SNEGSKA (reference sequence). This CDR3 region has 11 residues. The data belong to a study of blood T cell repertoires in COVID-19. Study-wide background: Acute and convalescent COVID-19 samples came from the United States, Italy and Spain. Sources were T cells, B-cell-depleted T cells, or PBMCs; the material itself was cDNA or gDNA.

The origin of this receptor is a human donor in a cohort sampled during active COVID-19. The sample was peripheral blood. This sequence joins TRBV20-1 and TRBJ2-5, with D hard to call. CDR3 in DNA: TGCAGTGCTAGAGCCCCAGGGACCCAGTACTTC. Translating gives CSARAPGTQYF.